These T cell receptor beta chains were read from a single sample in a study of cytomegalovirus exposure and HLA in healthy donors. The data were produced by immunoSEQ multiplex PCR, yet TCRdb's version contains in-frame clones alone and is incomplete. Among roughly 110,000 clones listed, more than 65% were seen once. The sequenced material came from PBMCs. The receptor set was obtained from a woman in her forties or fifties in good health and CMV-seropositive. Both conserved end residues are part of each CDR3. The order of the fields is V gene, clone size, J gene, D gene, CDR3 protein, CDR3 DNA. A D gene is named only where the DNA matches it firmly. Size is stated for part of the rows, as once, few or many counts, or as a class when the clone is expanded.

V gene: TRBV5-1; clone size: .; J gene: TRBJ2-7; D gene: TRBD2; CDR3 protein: CASSQASGGANPHEQYF; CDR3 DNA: TGCGCCAGCAGCCAGGCTAGCGGGGGTGCAAACCCCCACGAGCAGTACTTC
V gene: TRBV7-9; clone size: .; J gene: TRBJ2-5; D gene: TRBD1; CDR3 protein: CASSSGAGGRETQYF; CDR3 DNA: TGTGCCAGCAGCTCCGGGGCAGGGGGCAGGGAGACCCAGTACTTC
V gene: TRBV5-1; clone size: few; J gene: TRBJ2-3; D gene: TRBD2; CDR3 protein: CASSLGGGTPETQYF; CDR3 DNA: TGCGCCAGCAGCTTGGGCGGGGGGACCCCAGAAACGCAGTATTTT
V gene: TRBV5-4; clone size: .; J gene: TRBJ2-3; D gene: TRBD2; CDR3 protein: CASRKANTSSGRTSTDTQYF; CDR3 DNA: TGTGCCAGCAGGAAAGCCAACACATCTAGCGGGAGGACTAGCACAGATACGCAGTATTTT
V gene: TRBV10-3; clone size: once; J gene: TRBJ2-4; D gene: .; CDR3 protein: CAISESLQSKNIQYF; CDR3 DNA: TGTGCCATCAGTGAGTCGCTACAGTCCAAAAACATTCAGTACTTC
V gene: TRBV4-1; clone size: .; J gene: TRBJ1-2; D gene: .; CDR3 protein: CASSQGGSRDYGYTF; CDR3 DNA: TGCGCCAGCAGCCAAGGAGGCTCTCGCGACTATGGCTACACCTTC
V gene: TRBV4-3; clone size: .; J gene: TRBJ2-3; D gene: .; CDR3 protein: CASSQGSKQGSTDTQYF; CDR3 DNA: TGCGCCAGCAGCCAAGGGTCTAAACAGGGTAGCACAGATACGCAGTATTTT
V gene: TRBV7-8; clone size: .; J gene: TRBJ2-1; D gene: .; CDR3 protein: CASSLAASLAHEQFF; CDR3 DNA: TGTGCCAGCAGCTTAGCGGCTAGTCTGGCCCATGAGCAGTTCTTC
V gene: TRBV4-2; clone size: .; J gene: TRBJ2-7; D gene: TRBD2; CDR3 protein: CASSQLLSGGPAYEQYF; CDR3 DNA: TGTGCCAGCAGCCAACTCCTTAGCGGGGGGCCTGCCTACGAGCAGTACTTC
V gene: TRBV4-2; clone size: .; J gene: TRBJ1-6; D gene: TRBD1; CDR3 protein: CASSQEDRGISPLHF; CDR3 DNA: TGTGCCAGCAGCCAAGAGGACAGGGGGATTTCACCCCTCCACTTT
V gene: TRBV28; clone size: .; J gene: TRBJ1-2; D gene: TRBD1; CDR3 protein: CASRSGTGVYGYTF; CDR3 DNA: TGTGCCAGCAGATCCGGGACAGGGGTGTATGGCTACACCTTC
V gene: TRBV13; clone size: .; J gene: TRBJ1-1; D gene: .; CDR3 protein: CASSLVVSLNTEAFF; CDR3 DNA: TGTGCCAGCAGCTTAGTAGTTAGTCTGAACACTGAAGCTTTCTTT